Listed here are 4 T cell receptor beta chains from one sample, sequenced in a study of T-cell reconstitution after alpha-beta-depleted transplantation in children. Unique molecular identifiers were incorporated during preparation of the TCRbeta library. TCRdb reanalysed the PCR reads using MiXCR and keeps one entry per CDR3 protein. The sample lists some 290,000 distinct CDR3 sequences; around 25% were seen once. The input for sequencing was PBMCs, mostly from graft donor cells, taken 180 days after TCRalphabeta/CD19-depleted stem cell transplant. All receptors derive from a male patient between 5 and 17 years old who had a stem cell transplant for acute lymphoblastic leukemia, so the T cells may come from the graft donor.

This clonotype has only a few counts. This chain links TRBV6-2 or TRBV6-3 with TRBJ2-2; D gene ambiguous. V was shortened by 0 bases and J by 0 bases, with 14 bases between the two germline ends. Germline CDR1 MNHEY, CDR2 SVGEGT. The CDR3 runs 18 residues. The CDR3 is CASSYSEVGRTNTGELFF. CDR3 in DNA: TGTGCCAGCAGTTACTCGGAAGTCGGACGGACGAACACCGGGGAGCTGTTTTTT.

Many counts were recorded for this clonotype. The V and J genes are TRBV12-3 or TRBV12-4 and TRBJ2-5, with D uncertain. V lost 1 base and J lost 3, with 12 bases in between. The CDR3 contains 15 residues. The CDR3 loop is CASSLGLDRKETQYF. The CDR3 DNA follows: TGTGCCAGCAGTTTAGGCCTCGACCGAAAAGAGACCCAGTACTTC.

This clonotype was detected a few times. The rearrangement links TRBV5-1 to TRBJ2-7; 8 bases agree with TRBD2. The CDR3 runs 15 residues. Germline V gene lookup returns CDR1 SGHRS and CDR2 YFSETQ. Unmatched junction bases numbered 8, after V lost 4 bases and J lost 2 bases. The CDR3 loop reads CASSRRTSMPYEQYF. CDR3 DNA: TGCGCCAGCAGCCGCCGGACTAGCATGCCCTACGAGCAGTACTTC.

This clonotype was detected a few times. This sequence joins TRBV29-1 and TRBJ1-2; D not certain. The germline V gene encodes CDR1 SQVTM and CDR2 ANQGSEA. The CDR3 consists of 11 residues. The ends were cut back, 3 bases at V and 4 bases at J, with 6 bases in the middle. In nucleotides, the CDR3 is TGCAGCGTTGAGACCCTCTATGGCTACACCTTC. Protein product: CSVETLYGYTF.